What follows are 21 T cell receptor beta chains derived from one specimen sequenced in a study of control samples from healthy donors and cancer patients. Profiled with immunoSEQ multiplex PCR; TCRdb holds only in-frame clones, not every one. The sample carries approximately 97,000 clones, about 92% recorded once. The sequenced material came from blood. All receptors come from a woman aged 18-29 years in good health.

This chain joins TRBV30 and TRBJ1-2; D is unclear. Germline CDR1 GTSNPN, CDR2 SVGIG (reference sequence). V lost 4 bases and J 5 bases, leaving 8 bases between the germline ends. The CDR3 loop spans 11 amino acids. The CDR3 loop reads CAWTVQYGYTF. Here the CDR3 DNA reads TGTGCCTGGACCGTACAGTATGGCTACACCTTC.

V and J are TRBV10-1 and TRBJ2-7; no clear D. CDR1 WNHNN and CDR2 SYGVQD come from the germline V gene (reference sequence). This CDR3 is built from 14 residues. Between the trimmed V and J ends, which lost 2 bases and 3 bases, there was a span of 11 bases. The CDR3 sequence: CASSEDPGIYEQYF. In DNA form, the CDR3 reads TGCGCCAGCAGTGAGGATCCAGGAATCTACGAGCAGTACTTC.

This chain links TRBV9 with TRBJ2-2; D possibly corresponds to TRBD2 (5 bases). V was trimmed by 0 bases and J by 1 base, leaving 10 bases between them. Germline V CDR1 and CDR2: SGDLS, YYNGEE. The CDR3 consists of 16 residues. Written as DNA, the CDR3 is TGTGCCAGCAGCGTAGTCAGCGGAGGGAACACCGGGGAGCTGTTTTTT. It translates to CASSVVSGGNTGELFF.

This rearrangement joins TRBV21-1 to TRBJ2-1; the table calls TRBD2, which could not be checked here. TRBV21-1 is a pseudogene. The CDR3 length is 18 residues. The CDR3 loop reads CASSKCPTGTSGENEQFF. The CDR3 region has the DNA TGTGCCAGCAGCAAATGCCCCACCGGGACTAGCGGGGAGAATGAGCAGTTCTTC.

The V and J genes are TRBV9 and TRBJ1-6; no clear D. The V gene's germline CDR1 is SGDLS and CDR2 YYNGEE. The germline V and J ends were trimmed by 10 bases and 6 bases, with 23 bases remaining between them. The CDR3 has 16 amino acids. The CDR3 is CASPLGMAEPNSPLHF. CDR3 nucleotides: TGTGCCTCCCCATTGGGGATGGCCGAACCTAATTCACCCCTCCACTTT.

The CDR3 region has the DNA TGCGCCAGCAGCCAAGACCAGGGGGCAATAGCCTACGAGCAGTACTTC. Amino acids: CASSQDQGAIAYEQYF. V gene TRBV4-1 combines with J gene TRBJ2-7; 8 bases line up with TRBD1. CDR1 MGHRA and CDR2 YSYEKL come from the germline V gene. The CDR3 spans 16 residues. With 0 bases clipped from V and 2 bases from J, the junction kept 6 bases outside the gene matches.

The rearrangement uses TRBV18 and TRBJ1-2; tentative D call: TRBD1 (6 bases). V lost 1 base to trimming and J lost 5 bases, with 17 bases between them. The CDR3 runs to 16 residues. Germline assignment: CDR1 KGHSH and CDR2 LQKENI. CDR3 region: CASSPLSGGARYGYTF. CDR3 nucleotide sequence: TGTGCCAGCTCACCACTATCGGGGGGCGCAAGATATGGCTACACCTTC.

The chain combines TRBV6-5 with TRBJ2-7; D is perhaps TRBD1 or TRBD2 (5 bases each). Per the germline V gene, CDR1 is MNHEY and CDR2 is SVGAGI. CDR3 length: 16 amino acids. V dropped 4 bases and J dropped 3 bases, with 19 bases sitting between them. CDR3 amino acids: CASSWGSPGLYYEQYF. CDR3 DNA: TGTGCCAGCAGTTGGGGGTCTCCGGGGTTATACTACGAGCAGTACTTC.

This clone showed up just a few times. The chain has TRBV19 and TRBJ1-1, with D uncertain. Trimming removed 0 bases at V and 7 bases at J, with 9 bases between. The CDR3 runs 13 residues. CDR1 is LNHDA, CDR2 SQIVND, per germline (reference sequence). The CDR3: CASSIDNRREAFF. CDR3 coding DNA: TGTGCCAGTAGTATAGATAATAGGCGTGAAGCTTTCTTT.

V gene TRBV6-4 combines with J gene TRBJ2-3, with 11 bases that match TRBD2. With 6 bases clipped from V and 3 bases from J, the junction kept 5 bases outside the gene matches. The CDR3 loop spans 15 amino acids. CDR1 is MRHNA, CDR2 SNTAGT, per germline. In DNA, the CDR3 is TGTGCCAGCAGCCTACTAGCGGGAGAAACAGATACGCAGTATTTT. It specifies CASSLLAGETDTQYF.

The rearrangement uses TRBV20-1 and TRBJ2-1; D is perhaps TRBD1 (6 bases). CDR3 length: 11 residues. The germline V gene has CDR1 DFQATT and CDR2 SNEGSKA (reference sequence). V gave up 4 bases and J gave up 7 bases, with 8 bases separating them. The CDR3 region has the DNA TGCAGTGCTACAGGGGTTAATGAGCAGTTCTTC. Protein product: CSATGVNEQFF.

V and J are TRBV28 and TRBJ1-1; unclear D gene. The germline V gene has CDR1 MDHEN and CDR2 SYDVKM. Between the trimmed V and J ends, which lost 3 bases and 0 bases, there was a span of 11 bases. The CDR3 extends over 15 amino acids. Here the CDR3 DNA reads TGTGCCAGCAGTTTTGTGGGGAGGCTGAACACTGAAGCTTTCTTT. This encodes CASSFVGRLNTEAFF.

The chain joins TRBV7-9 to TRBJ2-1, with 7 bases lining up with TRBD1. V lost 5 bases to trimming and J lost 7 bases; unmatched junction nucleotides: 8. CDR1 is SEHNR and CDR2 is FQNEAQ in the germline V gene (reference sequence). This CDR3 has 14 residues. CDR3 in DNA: TGTGCCAGCAGCCTTAAGGACAGGAGAAATGAGCAGTTCTTC. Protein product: CASSLKDRRNEQFF.

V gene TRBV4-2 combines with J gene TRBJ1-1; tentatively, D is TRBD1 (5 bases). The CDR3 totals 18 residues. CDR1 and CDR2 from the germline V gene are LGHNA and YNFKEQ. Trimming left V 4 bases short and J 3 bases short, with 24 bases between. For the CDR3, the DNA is TGTGCCAGCAGCCTCCGACAGACGAGTTTGCCTGACGACACTGAAGCTTTCTTT. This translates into CASSLRQTSLPDDTEAFF.

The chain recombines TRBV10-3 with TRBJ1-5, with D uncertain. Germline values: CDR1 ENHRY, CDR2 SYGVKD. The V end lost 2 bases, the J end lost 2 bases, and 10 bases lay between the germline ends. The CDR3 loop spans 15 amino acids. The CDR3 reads CAISEPTSGNQPQHF. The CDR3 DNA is TGTGCCATCAGTGAGCCCACGTCTGGCAATCAGCCCCAGCATTTT.

The DNA of the CDR3 is TGTGCCAGCAGCGGGACTAGCGGGTATAATGAGCAGTTCTTC. It is translated as CASSGTSGYNEQFF. The gene calls are TRBV27 and TRBJ2-1; 12 bases are shared with TRBD2. The CDR3 consists of 14 residues. CDR1 and CDR2 (germline): MNHEY, SMNVEV (reference sequence). The J segment lost 7 bases and the V segment lost 6 bases, leaving 4 bases of the junction unmatched.

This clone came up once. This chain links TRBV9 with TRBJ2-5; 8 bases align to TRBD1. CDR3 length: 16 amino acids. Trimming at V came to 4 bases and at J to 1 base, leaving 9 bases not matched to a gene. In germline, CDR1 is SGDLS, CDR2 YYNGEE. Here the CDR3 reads CASSRRTGSTQETQYF. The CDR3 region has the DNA TGTGCCAGCAGCAGACGGACAGGGTCCACCCAAGAGACCCAGTACTTC.

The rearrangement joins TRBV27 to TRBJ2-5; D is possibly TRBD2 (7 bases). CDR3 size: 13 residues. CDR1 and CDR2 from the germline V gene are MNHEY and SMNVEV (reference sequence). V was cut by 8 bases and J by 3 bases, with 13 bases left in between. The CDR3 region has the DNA TGTGCCAGCCAAGGGAGGGGGGAAGAGACCCAGTACTTC. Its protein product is CASQGRGEETQYF.

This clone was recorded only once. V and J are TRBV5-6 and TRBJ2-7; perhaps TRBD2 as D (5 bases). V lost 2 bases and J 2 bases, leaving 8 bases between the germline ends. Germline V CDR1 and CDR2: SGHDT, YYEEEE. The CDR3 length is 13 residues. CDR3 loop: CASSFSGTYEQYF. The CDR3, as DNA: TGTGCCAGCAGCTTCTCGGGGACCTACGAGCAGTACTTC.

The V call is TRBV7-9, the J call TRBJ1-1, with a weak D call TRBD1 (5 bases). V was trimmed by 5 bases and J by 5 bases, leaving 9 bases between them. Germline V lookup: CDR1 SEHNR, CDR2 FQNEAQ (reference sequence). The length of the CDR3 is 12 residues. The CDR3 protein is CASSHGGTEAFF. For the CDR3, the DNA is TGTGCCAGCAGCCACGGGGGGACTGAAGCTTTCTTT.

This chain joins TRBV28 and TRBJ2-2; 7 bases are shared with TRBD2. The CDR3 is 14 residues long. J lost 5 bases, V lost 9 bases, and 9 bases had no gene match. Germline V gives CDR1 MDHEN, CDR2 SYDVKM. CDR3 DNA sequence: TGTGCCAGTCGAGGGACTATCGATACCGGGGAGCTGTTTTTT. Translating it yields CASRGTIDTGELFF.